A single sample is the source of the 19 T cell receptor beta chains below, sequenced in a study of T cells in localized non-small cell lung cancer. Sequenced by immunoSEQ multiplex PCR; TCRdb stores in-frame clones only, minus some. The sample shows some 80,000 clones, approximately 84% of them seen only once. Sequences were derived from peripheral blood, sampled before any cancer treatment. The source is a man between 40 and 70 years old with stage I lung adenocarcinoma.

The chain couples TRBV6-6 to TRBJ1-2, with D unclear. Germline V lookup: CDR1 MNHNY, CDR2 SVGAGI (reference sequence). V lost 0 bases to trimming and J lost 6 bases, with 14 bases between them. This CDR3 contains 15 residues. Here the CDR3 DNA reads TGTGCCAGCAGTTACTCACTAAGGGATACGCATGGCTACACCTTC. The encoded protein is CASSYSLRDTHGYTF.

This clone was seen just once. The chain recombines TRBV7-9 with TRBJ2-1, with 7 bases aligning to TRBD2. Germline V gene data show CDR1 as SEHNR and CDR2 as FQNEAQ (reference sequence). There are 16 residues in the CDR3. The V segment lost 5 bases and the J segment 4 bases; nucleotides outside the gene matches: 11. CDR3 nucleotide sequence: TGTGCCAGCAGCCTCATGGGCGGGGGATATTACAATGAGCAGTTCTTC. Translated, it gives CASSLMGGGYYNEQFF. Combining the CDR3 with reference TRBV7-9 and TRBJ2-1 gives the whole variable domain DTGVSQNPRHKITKRGQNVTFRCDPISEHNRLYWYRQTLGQGPEFLTYFQNEAQLEKSRLLSDRFSAERPKGSFSTLEIQRTEQGDSAMYLCASSLMGGGYYNEQFFGPGTRLTVL.

CDR3: CASSRQGFYEQYF. In nucleotides, the CDR3 is TGTGCCAGCAGCCGACAGGGTTTCTACGAGCAGTACTTC. The gene calls are TRBV7-2 and TRBJ2-7, with 7 nucleotides matching TRBD1. The germline V gene encodes CDR1 SGHTA and CDR2 FQGNSA. This CDR3 has 13 residues. V shed 5 bases and J 3 bases; nucleotides not matched to a gene: 4.

The CDR3 DNA reads as TGTGCCAGCAGTTTTTGGGGAGAGACCCAGTACTTC. This gives the protein CASSFWGETQYF. J is TRBJ2-5 and V is TRBV28, with no clear D. The CDR3 sequence is 12 residues long. Trimming removed 3 bases at V and 4 bases at J, with 6 bases between. Germline V gives CDR1 MDHEN, CDR2 SYDVKM.

This clone showed up just once. V is TRBV2 and J is TRBJ2-1; tentatively, D is TRBD2 (6 bases). This CDR3 comprises 13 residues. V dropped 8 bases and J dropped 0 bases, with 8 bases sitting between them. Germline V lookup: CDR1 SNHLY, CDR2 FYNNEI. CDR3 amino acids: CASAGSSYNEQFF. The CDR3 DNA is TGTGCCAGCGCGGGAAGCTCCTACAATGAGCAGTTCTTC.

The gene calls are TRBV5-8 and TRBJ2-2; TRBD2 matches at 9 bases. CDR3 length equals 17 residues. Germline CDR1 SGHTS, CDR2 YDEGEE. Germline trimming cut 4 bases from V and 2 bases from J; bases unmatched to any gene: 9. The CDR3: CASSLGTSKLNTGELFF. The CDR3 DNA is TGTGCCAGCAGCCTGGGGACTAGCAAACTAAACACCGGGGAGCTGTTTTTT.

This clone came up once. J is TRBJ2-7 and V is TRBV6-5; the D gene could be TRBD1 or TRBD2 (6 bases each). Trimming took off 3 bases at V and 4 bases at J, with 13 bases between the two ends. The length of the CDR3 is 14 residues. CDR1 MNHEY and CDR2 SVGAGI come from the germline V gene. CDR3 nucleotide sequence: TGTGCCAGCAGTTATTACAGGGACTCTTACGAGCAGTACTTC. Amino acids: CASSYYRDSYEQYF.

V usage is TRBV15 and J usage is TRBJ2-1; 10 bases align to TRBD2. V shed 1 base and J 8 bases; nucleotides not matched to a gene: 11. The CDR3 is 17 residues long. Germline V gene data show CDR1 as LNHNV and CDR2 as YYDKDF (reference sequence). The CDR3: CATSRGLASGGTDEQFF. CDR3 sequence (DNA): TGTGCCACCAGCAGAGGACTAGCTAGCGGGGGTACGGATGAGCAGTTCTTC.

The rearrangement uses TRBV19 and TRBJ2-3; D unclear. V gave up 5 bases and J gave up 0 bases, with 15 bases separating them. The CDR3 has 16 residues. Per the germline V gene, CDR1 is LNHDA and CDR2 is SQIVND (reference sequence). This CDR3 reads CASSFTVETSTDTQYF. CDR3 DNA sequence: TGTGCCAGTAGTTTTACAGTCGAGACCAGCACAGATACGCAGTATTTT.

This sequence joins TRBV6-4 and TRBJ2-1; 7 bases align to TRBD2. CDR3 length: 15 amino acids. J was trimmed by 6 bases and V by 5 bases; bases with no gene match: 10. Germline assignment: CDR1 MRHNA and CDR2 SNTAGT. The CDR3 loop reads CASSTSVLPLNEQFF. Here the CDR3 DNA reads TGTGCCAGCAGTACTAGCGTTCTTCCCCTCAATGAGCAGTTCTTC.

This rearrangement joins TRBV29-1 to TRBJ2-1; weak D call: TRBD2 (6 bases). The CDR3 runs 14 residues. Trimming removed 5 bases from V and 0 bases from J, with 11 bases in between. Germline CDR1 reads SQVTM; CDR2 reads ANQGSEA. DNA for the CDR3: TGCAGCGTTAGGGGACTTAGCTCCTACAATGAGCAGTTCTTC. It is translated as CSVRGLSSYNEQFF.

The V call is TRBV7-2, the J call TRBJ2-7; no definite D call. Germline CDR1 SGHTA, CDR2 FQGNSA. CDR3 size: 12 residues. V shed 5 bases and J shed 4 bases, with 9 bases lying between them. CDR3: CASSRTDYEQYF. The CDR3 coding sequence is TGTGCCAGCAGCCGTACAGATTACGAGCAGTACTTC.

J is TRBJ2-7 and V is TRBV28; TRBD1 aligns across 7 bases. The germline gives CDR1 MDHEN, CDR2 SYDVKM. V lost 6 bases and J lost 5; bases outside the gene matches: 10. The length of the CDR3 is 14 residues. The CDR3 reads CASRFRQGVHEQYF. The DNA of the CDR3 is TGTGCCAGCAGATTCCGACAGGGAGTCCACGAGCAGTACTTC.

The rearrangement uses TRBV29-1 and TRBJ2-3; D possibly corresponds to TRBD1 (6 bases). Trimming stripped 4 bases from V and 2 bases from J, with 10 bases between. The CDR3 length is 13 residues. Per the germline V gene, CDR1 is SQVTM and CDR2 is ANQGSEA. DNA for the CDR3: TGCAGCGTTGGTACAGGGCCCACAGATACGCAGTATTTT. Translating it yields CSVGTGPTDTQYF.

The chain joins TRBV12-5 to TRBJ1-5; D possibly corresponds to TRBD1 (5 bases). The CDR3 has 16 amino acids. V was pared by 1 base and J by 0 bases, with 10 bases between. Looked up from germline, CDR1 is LGHNT and CDR2 is FRNRAP. CDR3: CASGLAQAYSNQPQHF. The CDR3 nucleotides read TGTGCTAGTGGTTTGGCACAGGCTTATAGCAATCAGCCCCAGCATTTT.

This chain uses TRBV7-8 with TRBJ2-2; maybe TRBD1 (7 bases). This CDR3 has 15 amino acids. V lost 5 bases to trimming and J lost 2 bases, with 12 bases between them. Germline CDR1 is SGHVS and CDR2 is FQNEAQ. CDR3 residues: CASSPRDRNTGELFF. The CDR3 nucleotides are TGTGCCAGCAGCCCGCGGGACAGAAACACCGGGGAGCTGTTTTTT. The full variable domain, with the rest looked up from reference TRBV7-8 and TRBJ2-2, is GAGVSQSPRYKVAKRGQDVALRCDPISGHVSLFWYQQALGQGPEFLTYFQNEAQLDKSGLPSDRFFAERPEGSVSTLKIQRTQQEDSAVYLCASSPRDRNTGELFFGEGSRLTVL.

V is TRBV7-8 and J is TRBJ1-5, with D unresolved. Trimming stripped 3 bases from V and 8 bases from J, with 17 bases between. The CDR3 has 15 residues. The V gene's germline CDR1 is SGHVS and CDR2 FQNEAQ. The CDR3 here is CASSLNFAVGEPQHF. CDR3 sequence (DNA): TGTGCCAGCAGCTTGAACTTTGCGGTAGGTGAGCCCCAGCATTTT.

The table lists this clone with a count of one. The chain couples TRBV4-2 to TRBJ2-1; 13 nucleotides match TRBD2. V was clipped by 1 base and J by 5 bases; unmatched bases: 11. The CDR3 consists of 19 residues. The germline V gene encodes CDR1 LGHNA and CDR2 YNFKEQ. CDR3 nucleotide sequence: TGTGCCAGCAGCCAAGTTCGACCTCTCGGGACTAGCGGGGACAATGAGCAGTTCTTC. Its protein is CASSQVRPLGTSGDNEQFF.

The gene calls are TRBV14 and TRBJ2-5; a weak D match, TRBD2 (6 bases). The V end lost 3 bases, the J end lost 1 base, and 12 bases lay between the germline ends. The CDR3 is 15 residues long. Germline V lookup: CDR1 SGHDN, CDR2 FVKESK. The CDR3 DNA reads as TGTGCCAGCAGCCAGGGACTGGGGCCCCAAGAGACCCAGTACTTC. This gives the protein CASSQGLGPQETQYF.